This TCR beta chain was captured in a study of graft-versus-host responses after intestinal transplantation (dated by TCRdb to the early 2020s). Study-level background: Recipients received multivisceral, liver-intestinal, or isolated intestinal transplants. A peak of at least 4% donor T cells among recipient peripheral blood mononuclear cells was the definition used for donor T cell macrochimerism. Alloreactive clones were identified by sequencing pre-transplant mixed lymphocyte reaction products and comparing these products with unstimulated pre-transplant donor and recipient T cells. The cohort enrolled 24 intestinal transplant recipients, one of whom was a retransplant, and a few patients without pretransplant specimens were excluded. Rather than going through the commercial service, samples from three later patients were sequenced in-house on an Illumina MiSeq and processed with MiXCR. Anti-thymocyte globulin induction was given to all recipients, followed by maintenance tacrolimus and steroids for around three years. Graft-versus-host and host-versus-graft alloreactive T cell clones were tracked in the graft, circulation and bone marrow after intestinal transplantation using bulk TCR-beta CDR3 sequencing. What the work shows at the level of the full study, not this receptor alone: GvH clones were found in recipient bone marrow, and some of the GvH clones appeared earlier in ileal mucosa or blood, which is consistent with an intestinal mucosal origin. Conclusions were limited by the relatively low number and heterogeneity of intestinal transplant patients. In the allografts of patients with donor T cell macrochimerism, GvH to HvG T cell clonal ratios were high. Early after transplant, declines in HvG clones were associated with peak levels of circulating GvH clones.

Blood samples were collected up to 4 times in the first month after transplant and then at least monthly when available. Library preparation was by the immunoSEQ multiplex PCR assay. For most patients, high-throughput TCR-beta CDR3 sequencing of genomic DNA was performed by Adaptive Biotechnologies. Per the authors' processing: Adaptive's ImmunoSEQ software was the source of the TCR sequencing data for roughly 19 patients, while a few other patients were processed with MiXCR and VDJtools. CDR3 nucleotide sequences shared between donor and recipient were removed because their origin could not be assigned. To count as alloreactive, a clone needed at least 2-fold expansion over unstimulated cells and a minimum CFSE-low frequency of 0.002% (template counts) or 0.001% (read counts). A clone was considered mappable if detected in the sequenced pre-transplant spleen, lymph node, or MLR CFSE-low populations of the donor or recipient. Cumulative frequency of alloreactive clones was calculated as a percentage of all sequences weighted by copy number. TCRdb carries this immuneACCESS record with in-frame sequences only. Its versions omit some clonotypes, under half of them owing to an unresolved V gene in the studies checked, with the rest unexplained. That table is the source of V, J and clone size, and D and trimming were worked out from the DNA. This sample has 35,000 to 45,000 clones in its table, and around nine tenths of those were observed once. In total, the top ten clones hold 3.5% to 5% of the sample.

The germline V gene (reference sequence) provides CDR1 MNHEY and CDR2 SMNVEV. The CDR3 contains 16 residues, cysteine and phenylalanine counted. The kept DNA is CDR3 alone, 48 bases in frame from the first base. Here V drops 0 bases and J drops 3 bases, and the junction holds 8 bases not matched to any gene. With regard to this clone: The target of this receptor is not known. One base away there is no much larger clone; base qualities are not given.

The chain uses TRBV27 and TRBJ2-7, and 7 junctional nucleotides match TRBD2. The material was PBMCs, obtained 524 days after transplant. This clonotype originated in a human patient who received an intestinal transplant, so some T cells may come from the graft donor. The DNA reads TGTGCCAGCAGTTTATCCCTCGGGGGAGGGCTCTACGAGCAGTACTTC. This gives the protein CASSLSLGGGLYEQYF.